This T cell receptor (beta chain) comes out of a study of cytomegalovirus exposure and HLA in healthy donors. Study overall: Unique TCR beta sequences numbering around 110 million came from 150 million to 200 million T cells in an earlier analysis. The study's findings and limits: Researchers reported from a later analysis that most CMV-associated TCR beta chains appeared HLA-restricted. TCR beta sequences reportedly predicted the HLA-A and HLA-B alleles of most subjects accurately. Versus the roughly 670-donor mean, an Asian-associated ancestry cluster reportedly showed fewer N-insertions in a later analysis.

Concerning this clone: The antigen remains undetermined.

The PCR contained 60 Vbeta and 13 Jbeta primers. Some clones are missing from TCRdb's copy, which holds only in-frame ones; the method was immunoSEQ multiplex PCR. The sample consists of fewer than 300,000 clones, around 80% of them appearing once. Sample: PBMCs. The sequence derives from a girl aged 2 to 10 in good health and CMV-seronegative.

The CDR3 region has the DNA TGTGCCAGCTTCGGACAGGGAAGTGGCTACACCTTC. Translated, it gives CASFGQGSGYTF. The gene calls are TRBV7-2 and TRBJ1-2; 8 bases match TRBD1. Germline values: CDR1 SGHTA, CDR2 FQGNSA. Trimming took 8 bases from V and 7 from J; bases not matched to a gene: 6. This CDR3 is built from 12 residues.